The 10 T cell receptor beta chains in this list originate from one sample, sequenced in a study of OX40 agonist ivuxolimab in advanced cancers. TCRdb's table, derived via immunoSEQ multiplex PCR, lists solely in-frame clones and lacks some. Here the sample spans about 7,900 clones, more than 85% being singletons. The material was CD4+ or CD8+ T cells sorted from blood, obtained in a trial of the OX40 agonist ivuxolimab. Receptor source: an adult with an advanced solid tumor such as melanoma, head and neck, liver or kidney cancer.

The chain links TRBV27 to TRBJ2-1, with D possibly matching TRBD2 (6 bases). The V gene lost 3 bases and the J gene lost 8 bases, with 14 bases spanning the gap. This CDR3 is 14 amino acids long. Germline values: CDR1 MNHEY, CDR2 SMNVEV (reference sequence). Written as DNA, the CDR3 is TGTGCCAGCAGTTTGGCGGGGTTGTGGGATGAGCAGTTCTTC. It encodes CASSLAGLWDEQFF.

The V and J genes are TRBV4-1 and TRBJ2-1, with 12 bases that match TRBD2. J gave up 8 bases and V 6 bases, and 8 bases lay outside the gene matches. The germline CDR1 and CDR2 sequences are MGHRA and YSYEKL. This CDR3 is 15 amino acids long. The CDR3, as DNA: TGCGCCAGCAGACATCTGGCTAGCGGGAGGGATGAGCAGTTCTTC. It specifies CASRHLASGRDEQFF.

This clone has a single count. V and J are TRBV6-5 and TRBJ2-7; TRBD1 matches at 7 bases. The germline gives CDR1 MNHEY, CDR2 SVGAGI. The CDR3 is 15 amino acids. The J segment lost 3 bases and the V segment lost 5 bases, leaving 10 bases of the junction unmatched. CDR3 amino acids: CASSLSEDRSYEQYF. The CDR3 DNA reads TGTGCCAGCAGTCTATCCGAGGACAGGAGCTACGAGCAGTACTTC.

The rearrangement joins TRBV25-1 to TRBJ2-1, with 8 bases fitting TRBD1. Germline-derived CDR1 and CDR2 are MGHDK and SYGVNS. CDR3 length: 13 residues. After removal of 6 bases from V and 7 bases from J, the junction contained 5 bases not matched to a gene. The CDR3 DNA reads TGTGCCAGCAGGCAGGGGGCATGGAATGAGCAGTTCTTC. Translating it yields CASRQGAWNEQFF.

V usage is TRBV7-9 and J usage is TRBJ1-2; a weak D match, TRBD1 (6 bases). This CDR3 has 15 amino acids. Germline lookup yields CDR1 SEHNR and CDR2 FQNEAQ (reference sequence). Trimming removed 5 bases from V and 9 bases from J, with 22 bases in between. CDR3 nucleotide sequence: TGTGCCAGCAGCCAGATTACAGGGCCCCCAGTCCGCTACACCTTC. Translation gives CASSQITGPPVRYTF. Looking up the rest from reference TRBV7-9 and TRBJ1-2 gives the full variable domain: DTGVSQNPRHKITKRGQNVTFRCDPISEHNRLYWYRQTLGQGPEFLTYFQNEAQLEKSRLLSDRFSAERPKGSFSTLEIQRTEQGDSAMYLCASSQITGPPVRYTFGSGTRLTVV.

CDR3 residues: CASSLERSLNTEAFF. The CDR3 DNA reads TGTGCCAGCAGCTTAGAAAGGAGTTTGAACACTGAAGCTTTCTTT. The rearrangement links TRBV7-9 to TRBJ1-1; the D is unclear. Per the germline V gene, CDR1 is SEHNR and CDR2 is FQNEAQ (reference sequence). The V end was cut by 1 base, the J end by 0 bases, with 9 bases between. The CDR3 is 15 amino acids.

V usage is TRBV27 and J usage is TRBJ2-7; TRBD2 matches 9 bases. Germline CDR1 MNHEY, CDR2 SMNVEV (reference sequence). The CDR3 consists of 15 residues. After removal of 2 bases from V and 1 base from J, the junction contained 3 bases not matched to a gene. CDR3 bases: TGTGCCAGCAGTTTAGCGGGAGGGGTTTCCTACGAGCAGTACTTC. Its translation is CASSLAGGVSYEQYF.

The J gene is TRBJ1-1, the V gene TRBV15; TRBD1 is a possible D gene (5 bases). CDR1 is LNHNV and CDR2 is YYDKDF in the germline V gene (reference sequence). The CDR3 runs to 14 residues. V was pared by 3 bases and J by 4 bases, with 12 bases between. The CDR3 DNA is TGTGCCACCAGCAGTGACAGCGGGCGCACTGAAGCTTTCTTT. Translation gives CATSSDSGRTEAFF. Full variable domain (rest looked up from reference TRBV15 and TRBJ1-1): DAMVIQNPRYQVTQFGKPVTLSCSQTLNHNVMYWYQQKSSQAPKLLFHYYDKDFNNEADTPDNFQSRRPNTSFCFLDIRSPGLGDTAMYLCATSSDSGRTEAFFGQGTRLTVV.

V and J are TRBV2 and TRBJ1-6, with TRBD1 matching 7 bases. This CDR3 has 14 residues. Trimming cost V 1 base and J 15 bases; bases outside gene matches: 9. Germline CDR1 SNHLY, CDR2 FYNNEI. The CDR3 DNA follows: TGTGCCAGCAGTGAAGGGGGGACAGTGGGTCTCCTCCACTTT. Amino acids: CASSEGGTVGLLHF.

This chain connects TRBV5-1 to TRBJ1-1, with TRBD1 as a possible D gene (6 bases). Per germline, CDR1 SGHRS and CDR2 YFSETQ. This CDR3 region has 16 residues. V was cut by 0 bases and J by 0 bases, with 12 bases left in between. This CDR3 is CASSLATGGMNTEAFF. In DNA, the CDR3 is TGCGCCAGCAGCTTGGCCACCGGGGGCATGAACACTGAAGCTTTCTTT.